Below, 5 T cell receptor beta chains from the same sample are listed, as sequenced in a study of control samples from healthy donors and cancer patients (dated by TCRdb to 2018 to 2020). Library prep was done by the immunoSEQ multiplex PCR assay. TCRdb holds this immuneACCESS table with in-frame rearrangements only. Some clones are missing; in checked studies, unresolved V genes explain under half, and the rest has no known cause. A total of some 120,000 clones appear in this sample, 75% to 95% of them only once. 8.5% to 10% of the sample is in the top ten clones. Sequenced material: blood. The origin of the receptors is a man aged 18 to 30 in good health.

The J gene is TRBJ1-4, the V gene TRBV28; 9 bases agree with TRBD1. Losses at the gene ends were 6 bases for V and 2 bases for J; bases not matched to a gene: 4. The CDR3 totals 15 residues. Germline loops: CDR1 MDHEN, CDR2 SYDVKM. The CDR3 here is CASRGTGSTNEKLFF. The CDR3 bases are TGTGCCAGCAGGGGGACAGGGAGCACTAATGAAAAACTGTTTTTT. Full variable domain (rest looked up from reference TRBV28 and TRBJ1-4): DVKVTQSSRYLVKRTGEKVFLECVQDMDHENMFWYRQDPGLGLRLIYFSYDVKMKEKGDIPEGYSVSREKKERFSLILESASTNQTSMYLCASRGTGSTNEKLFFGSGTQLSVL.

V is TRBV2 and J is TRBJ2-2; D is undetermined. The CDR3 is 14 residues long. CDR1 and CDR2 (germline): SNHLY, FYNNEI. With 1 base removed from V and 7 bases from J, the gap between germline ends came to 10 bases. CDR3 DNA sequence: TGTGCCAGCAGTGAAGAATCGGGCGGCGGGGAGCTGTTTTTT. It translates to CASSEESGGGELFF.

This chain uses TRBV5-1 with TRBJ2-7; TRBD1 or TRBD2 may be the D gene (6 bases each). The CDR3 runs 14 residues. The V gene lost 6 bases and the J gene lost 2 bases, with 15 bases spanning the gap. Germline CDR1 SGHRS, CDR2 YFSETQ. In DNA, the CDR3 is TGCGCCAGCAAAGGGGGGCCAGTGACCTACGAGCAGTACTTC. Its protein product is CASKGGPVTYEQYF.

This clone appeared once. This chain connects TRBV27 to TRBJ1-4, with TRBD1 matching over 9 bases. The CDR3 length is 17 residues. V lost 5 bases, J lost 6 bases, and 13 bases stayed unmatched. Germline V lookup: CDR1 MNHEY, CDR2 SMNVEV (reference sequence). Here the CDR3 reads CASSPRGYRGQDEKLFF. DNA for the CDR3: TGTGCCAGCAGTCCGAGGGGATACAGGGGGCAGGATGAAAAACTGTTTTTT.

The CDR3, as DNA: TGTGCCACCAGTGATTCAAAACGGGGCCTGGTGTACAATGAGCAGTTCTTC. Translating it yields CATSDSKRGLVYNEQFF. The chain uses TRBV24-1 and TRBJ2-1; perhaps D is TRBD1 or TRBD2 (5 bases each). V gave up 2 bases and J gave up 4 bases, with 17 bases separating them. The CDR3 is 17 residues long. Germline loops: CDR1 KGHDR, CDR2 SFDVKD.